This TCR beta chain appears in the sequencing data of a study of patients and donors after allogeneic stem cell transplantation. CDR1 and CDR2 (germline): MNHEY, SVGAGI. The CDR3 contains 14 residues. V lost 0 bases and J 7 bases, leaving 13 bases between the germline ends. From the RT-PCR reads, TCRdb called clonotypes with MiXCR, one entry per CDR3 protein. The sample consists of some 880,000 distinct CDR3 sequences, more than 15% of them appearing once. The clonotype comes from a human donor who was either an allogeneic HSCT recipient or a stem cell or donor lymphocyte infusion donor (not recorded which). It is not recorded whose cells these are; they may come from a transplant donor. J is TRBJ2-7 and V is TRBV6-5, with D maybe TRBD2 (6 bases). Sequenced material: blood, either unsorted or a sorted T cell fraction (not recorded which). CDR3 loop: CASSYSSRAGEQYF. CDR3 nucleotides: TGTGCCAGCAGTTACTCGTCACGGGCGGGGGAGCAGTACTTC.